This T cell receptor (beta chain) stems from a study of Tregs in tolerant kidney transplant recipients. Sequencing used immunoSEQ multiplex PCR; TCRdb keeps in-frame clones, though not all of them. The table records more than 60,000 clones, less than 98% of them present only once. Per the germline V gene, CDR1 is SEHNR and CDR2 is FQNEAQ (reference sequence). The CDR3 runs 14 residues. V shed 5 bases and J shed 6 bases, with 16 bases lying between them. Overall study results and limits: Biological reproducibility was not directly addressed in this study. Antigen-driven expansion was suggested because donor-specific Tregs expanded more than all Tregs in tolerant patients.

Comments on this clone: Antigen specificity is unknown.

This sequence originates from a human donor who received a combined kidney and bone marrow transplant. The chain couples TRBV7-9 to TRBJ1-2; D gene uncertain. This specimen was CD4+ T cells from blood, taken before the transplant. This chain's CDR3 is CASSRPLGGHGYTF. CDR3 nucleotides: TGTGCCAGCAGCCGCCCTCTCGGAGGGCATGGCTACACCTTC.